Listed here is a single TCR beta chain. In germline, CDR1 is MNHEY, CDR2 SVGAGI. V lost 5 bases and J lost 3; bases outside the gene matches: 1. The CDR3 is 13 residues long. Original analysis: Estimation of nucleated cell counts relied on the amplification of reference gene primers. Method: immunoSEQ multiplex PCR; TCRdb's copy keeps in-frame clones and lacks some. Clonal size and the V and J genes are those of that table, whereas D and trimming came from the DNA. Among 200,000 to 300,000 clones, about 89% were seen once, and the ten largest hold roughly 2.5%. The source of the sample is a study of blood T cell repertoires in COVID-19. Study-wide background: PBMCs, B-cell-depleted T cells, or T cells provided the cDNA or gDNA that made up the material.

The sequence derives from a woman between 50 and 59 years old with acute or convalescent COVID-19. The rearrangement links TRBV6-5 to TRBJ2-5; 9 bases map to TRBD1. The sample consisted of peripheral blood. The CDR3 bases are TGTGCCAGCAGTCGGGACAGGGAAGAGACCCAGTACTTC. Its protein is CASSRDREETQYF.